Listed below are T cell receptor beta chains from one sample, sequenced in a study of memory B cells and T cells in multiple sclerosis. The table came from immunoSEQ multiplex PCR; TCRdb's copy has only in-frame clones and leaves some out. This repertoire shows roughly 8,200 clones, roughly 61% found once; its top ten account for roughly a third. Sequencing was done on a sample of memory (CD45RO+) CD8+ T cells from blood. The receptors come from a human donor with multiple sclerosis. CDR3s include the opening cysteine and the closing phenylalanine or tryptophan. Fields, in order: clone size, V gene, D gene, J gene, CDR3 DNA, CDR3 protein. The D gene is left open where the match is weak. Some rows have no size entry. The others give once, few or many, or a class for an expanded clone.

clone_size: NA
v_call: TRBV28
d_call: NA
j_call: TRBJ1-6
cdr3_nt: TGTGCCAGCAGTTTTATTGTGACGGGACTACCGAATTCACCCCTCCACTTT
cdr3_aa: CASSFIVTGLPNSPLHF

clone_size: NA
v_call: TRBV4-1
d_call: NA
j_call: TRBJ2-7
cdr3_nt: TGCGCCAGCAGCCAAGTGGGGGCGCCCCACGAGCAGTACTTC
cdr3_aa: CASSQVGAPHEQYF

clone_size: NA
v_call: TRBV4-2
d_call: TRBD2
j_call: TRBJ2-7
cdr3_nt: TGTGCCAGCAGCCCGATACCCCCTAGCGGGATGGGGGAGCAGTACTTC
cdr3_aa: CASSPIPPSGMGEQYF

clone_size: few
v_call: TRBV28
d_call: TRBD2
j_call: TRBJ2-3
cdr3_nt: TGTGCCAGCAGACCGACGGGGAGGGCCTTGGATACGCAGTATTTT
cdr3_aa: CASRPTGRALDTQYF

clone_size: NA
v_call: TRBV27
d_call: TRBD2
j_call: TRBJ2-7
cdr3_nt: TGTGCCAGCAGCCCCACTAGCGGGGAGGCTGCCTACGAGCAGTACTTC
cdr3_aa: CASSPTSGEAAYEQYF

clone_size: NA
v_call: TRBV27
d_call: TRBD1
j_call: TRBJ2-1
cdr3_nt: TGTGCCAGCAGTATAACAGGGGTCCCAAGCTCCTACAATGAGCAGTTCTTC
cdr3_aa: CASSITGVPSSYNEQFF

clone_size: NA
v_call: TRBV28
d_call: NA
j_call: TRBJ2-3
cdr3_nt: TGTGCCAGCAGCCAACTTCAACGGACTAGCACAGATACGCAGTATTTT
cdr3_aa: CASSQLQRTSTDTQYF

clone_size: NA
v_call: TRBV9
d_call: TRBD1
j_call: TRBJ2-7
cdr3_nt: TGTGCCAGCAGTCCCGACAGGGAAAGCTCCTACGAGCAGTACTTC
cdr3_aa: CASSPDRESSYEQYF

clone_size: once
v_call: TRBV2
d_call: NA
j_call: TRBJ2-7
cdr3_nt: TGTGCCAGCAGTGAAGGGGCAGTCGGATACGAGCAGTACTTC
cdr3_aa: CASSEGAVGYEQYF

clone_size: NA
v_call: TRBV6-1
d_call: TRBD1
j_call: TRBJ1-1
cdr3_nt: TGTGCCAGCACGTTACAGGGGGGAGGCACTGAAGCTTTCTTT
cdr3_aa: CASTLQGGGTEAFF

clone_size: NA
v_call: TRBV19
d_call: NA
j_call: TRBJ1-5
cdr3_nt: TGTGCCAGTAGTAGCCGCAGGGGCCAAGGCAATCAGCCCCAGCATTTT
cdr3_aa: CASSSRRGQGNQPQHF

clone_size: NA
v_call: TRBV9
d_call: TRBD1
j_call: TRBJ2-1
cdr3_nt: TGTGCCAGCAGCGTCCGGGACAGGACTTACAATGAGCAGTTCTTC
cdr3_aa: CASSVRDRTYNEQFF

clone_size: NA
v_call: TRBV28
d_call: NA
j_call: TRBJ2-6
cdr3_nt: TGTGCCAGCAGTTTCGCGCGGATGGATGGGGCCAACGTCCTGACTTTC
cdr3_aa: CASSFARMDGANVLTF

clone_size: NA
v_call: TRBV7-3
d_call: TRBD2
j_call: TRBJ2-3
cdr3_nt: TGTGCCAGCAGCGCCAGCGGGAGGACAGATACGCAGTATTTT
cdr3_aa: CASSASGRTDTQYF

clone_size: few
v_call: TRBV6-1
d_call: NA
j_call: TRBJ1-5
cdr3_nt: TGTGCCAGCAGCGCTCCTGGGCAGGGGAGTCAGCCCCAGCATTTT
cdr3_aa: CASSAPGQGSQPQHF

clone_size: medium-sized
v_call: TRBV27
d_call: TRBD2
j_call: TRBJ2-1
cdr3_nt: TGTGCCAGCAGTTTAATGGCTAGCGGCAGGGATGAGCAGTTCTTC
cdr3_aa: CASSLMASGRDEQFF

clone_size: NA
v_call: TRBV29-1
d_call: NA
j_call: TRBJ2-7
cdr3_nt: TGCAGCGTCTGTTCGGACACCTCCTACGAGCAGTACTTC
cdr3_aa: CSVCSDTSYEQYF

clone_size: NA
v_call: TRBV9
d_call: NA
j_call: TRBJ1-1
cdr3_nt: TGTGCCAGCAGCGTATCCGGGAGTGCCACTGAAGCTTTCTTT
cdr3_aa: CASSVSGSATEAFF

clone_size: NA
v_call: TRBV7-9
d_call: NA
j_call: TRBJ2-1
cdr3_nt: TGTGCCAGCAGCTTAACCGGGGGTCTGTATGAGCAGTTCTTC
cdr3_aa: CASSLTGGLYEQFF

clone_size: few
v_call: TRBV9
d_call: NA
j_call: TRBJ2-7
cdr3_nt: TGTGCCAGCAGCGTAGGAGTTTTTTCCTACGAGCAGTACTTC
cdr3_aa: CASSVGVFSYEQYF

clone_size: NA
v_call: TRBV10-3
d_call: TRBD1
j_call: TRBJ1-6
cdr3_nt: TGTGCCATCAGTGAGTGGACAGGGGGTAATTCACCCCTCCACTTT
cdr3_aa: CAISEWTGGNSPLHF

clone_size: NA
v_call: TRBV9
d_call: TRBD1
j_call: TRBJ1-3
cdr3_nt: TGTGCCAGCAGCGGCGCGACAGGGATGGGGTCTGGAAACACCATATATTTT
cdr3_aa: CASSGATGMGSGNTIYF

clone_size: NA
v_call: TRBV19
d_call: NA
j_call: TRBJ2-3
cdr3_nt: TGTGCCAGTAGTACGACTAGAGTAACAGATACGCAGTATTTT
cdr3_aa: CASSTTRVTDTQYF

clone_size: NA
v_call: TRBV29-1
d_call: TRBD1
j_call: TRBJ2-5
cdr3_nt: TGCAGCGCTGAGACAGGGATCGCTGAGACCCAGTACTTC
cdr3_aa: CSAETGIAETQYF

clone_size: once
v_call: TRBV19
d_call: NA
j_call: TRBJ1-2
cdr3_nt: TGTGCCAGTAGTATGGAGGACAGCCTATATGGCTACACCTTC
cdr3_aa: CASSMEDSLYGYTF

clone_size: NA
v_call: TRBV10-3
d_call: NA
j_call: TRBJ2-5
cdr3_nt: TGTGCCATCAGTCCTTACACTGGACTGGCCGAGGCGACCCAGTACTTC
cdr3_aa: CAISPYTGLAEATQYF

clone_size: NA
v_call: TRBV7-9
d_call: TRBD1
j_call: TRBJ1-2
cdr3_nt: TGTGCCAGCAGCGGATCCGGGACAGACATATACACCTTC
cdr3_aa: CASSGSGTDIYTF

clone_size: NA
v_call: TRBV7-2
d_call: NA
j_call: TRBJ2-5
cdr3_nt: TGTGCCAGCAGCTACGATTTACCCGGGACTCTGGAGGGGACCCAGTACTTC
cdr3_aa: CASSYDLPGTLEGTQYF

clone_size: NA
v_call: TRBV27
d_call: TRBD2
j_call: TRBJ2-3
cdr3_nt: TGTGCCAGCAGTTTAACGCTAGCGGAGATCACAGATACGCAGTATTTT
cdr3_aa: CASSLTLAEITDTQYF

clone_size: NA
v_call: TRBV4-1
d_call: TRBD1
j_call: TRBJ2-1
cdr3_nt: TGCGCCAGCAGCCAAGATCCCGGTGGGACAGGGCTTAGAGGCTCCTACAATGAGCAGTTCTTC
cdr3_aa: CASSQDPGGTGLRGSYNEQFF

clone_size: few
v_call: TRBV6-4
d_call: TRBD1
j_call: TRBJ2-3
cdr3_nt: TGTGCCAGCAGGGGACAGGGGGTGACAGATACGCAGTATTTT
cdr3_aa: CASRGQGVTDTQYF

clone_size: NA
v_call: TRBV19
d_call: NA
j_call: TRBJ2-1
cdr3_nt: TGTGCCAGTAGTATGTTGAGAGTCTTCGATGAGCAGTTCTTC
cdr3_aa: CASSMLRVFDEQFF

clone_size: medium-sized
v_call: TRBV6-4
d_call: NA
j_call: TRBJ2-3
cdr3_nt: TGTGCCAGCAGTGACTCTGGGGGGGCAGCAGATACGCAGTATTTT
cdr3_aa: CASSDSGGAADTQYF

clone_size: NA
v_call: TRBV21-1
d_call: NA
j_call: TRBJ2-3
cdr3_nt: TGTGCCAGCAGCAACCAAGCGCCCATGGGGACAGGGATTTTTGTTTCGGCAGATACGCAGTATTTT
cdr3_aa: CASSNQAPMGTGIFVSADTQYF

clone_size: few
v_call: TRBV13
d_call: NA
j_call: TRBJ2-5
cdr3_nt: TGCGCCAGCAGCTTAGGCAAACTAGAGGGGGAAGAGACCCAGTACTTC
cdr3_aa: CASSLGKLEGEETQYF

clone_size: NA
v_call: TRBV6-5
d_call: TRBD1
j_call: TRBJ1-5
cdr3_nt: TGTGCCAGCGGAACGACAGGGGTTCAGCCCCAGCATTTT
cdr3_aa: CASGTTGVQPQHF

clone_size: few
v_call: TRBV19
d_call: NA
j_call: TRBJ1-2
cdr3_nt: TGTGCCAGTAGTATCGGTCAGGCTCTAAGCTATGGCTACACCTTC
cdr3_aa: CASSIGQALSYGYTF

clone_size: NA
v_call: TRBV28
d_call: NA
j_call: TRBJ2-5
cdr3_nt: TGTGCCAGCAGTTTATACAGTCAAGAGACCCAGTACTTC
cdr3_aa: CASSLYSQETQYF

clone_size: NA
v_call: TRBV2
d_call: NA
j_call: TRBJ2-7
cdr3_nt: TGTGCCAGCAGTGATTCGGGAACCGCCTACGAGCAGTACTTC
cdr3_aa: CASSDSGTAYEQYF

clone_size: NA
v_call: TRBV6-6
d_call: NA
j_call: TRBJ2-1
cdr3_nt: TGTGCCAGCTTGGGGGAGGACAATGAGCAGTTCTTC
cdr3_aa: CASLGEDNEQFF

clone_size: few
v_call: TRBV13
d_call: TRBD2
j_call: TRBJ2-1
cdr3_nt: TGTGCCAGCAGCTATATGGGGGGGTCCTACAATGAGCAGTTCTTC
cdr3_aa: CASSYMGGSYNEQFF

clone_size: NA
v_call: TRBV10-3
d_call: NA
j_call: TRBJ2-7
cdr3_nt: TGTGCCATCGAGACAGACGCCTACGAGCAGTACTTC
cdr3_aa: CAIETDAYEQYF

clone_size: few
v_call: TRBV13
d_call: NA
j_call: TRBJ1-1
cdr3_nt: TGTGCCAGCAGCCCCCGAGGGGGAAAGAACGCTGAAGCTTTCTTT
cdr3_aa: CASSPRGGKNAEAFF

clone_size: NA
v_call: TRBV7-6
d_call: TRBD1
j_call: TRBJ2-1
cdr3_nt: TGTGCCAGCAGCTCGGCTATCACAGGGGAACATACCATCAATGGGCAGTTCTTC
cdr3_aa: CASSSAITGEHTINGQFF

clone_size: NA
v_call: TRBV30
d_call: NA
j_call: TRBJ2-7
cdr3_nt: TGTGCCTGGAGTGTACCACAGAGCATAGGGGTCGAGCAGTACTTC
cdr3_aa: CAWSVPQSIGVEQYF

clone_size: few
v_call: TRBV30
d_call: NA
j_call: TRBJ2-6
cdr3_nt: TGTGCCTGCAGTGTACCGGCAGGGAATGGGGCCAACGTGCTGGCTTTC
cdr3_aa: CACSVPAGNGANVLAF

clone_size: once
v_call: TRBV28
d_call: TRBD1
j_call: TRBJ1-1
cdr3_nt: TGTGCCAGCAGTTTCGGGGCAGGGGGAATGAACACTGAAGCTTTCTTT
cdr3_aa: CASSFGAGGMNTEAFF

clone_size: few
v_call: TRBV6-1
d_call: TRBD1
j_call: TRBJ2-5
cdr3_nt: TGTGCCAGCGGCCAGGGACAGCAAGAGACCCAGTACTTC
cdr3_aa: CASGQGQQETQYF

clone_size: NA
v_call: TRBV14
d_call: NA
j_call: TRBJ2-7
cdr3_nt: TGTGCCAGCAGACCGACAGTCGAAAGCTCCTACGAGCAGTACTTC
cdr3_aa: CASRPTVESSYEQYF

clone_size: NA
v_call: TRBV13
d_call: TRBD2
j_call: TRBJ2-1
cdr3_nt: TGTGCCAGCAGCACACGGACTAGCGGGACTACCTCCTACAATGAGCAGTTCTTC
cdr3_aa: CASSTRTSGTTSYNEQFF

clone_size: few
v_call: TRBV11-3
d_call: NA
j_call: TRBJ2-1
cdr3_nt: TGTGCCAGCAGCTTAGGGGACTTCTCCTACAATGAGCAGTTCTTC
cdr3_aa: CASSLGDFSYNEQFF

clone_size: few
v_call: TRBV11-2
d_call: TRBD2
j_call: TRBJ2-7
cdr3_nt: TGTGCCAGCAGGGGCGGCGGGGGCTCCTACGAGCAGTACTTC
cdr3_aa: CASRGGGGSYEQYF

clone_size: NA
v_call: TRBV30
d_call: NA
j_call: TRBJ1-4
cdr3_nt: TGTGCCTGGATCTCAGGGGCCTTGGGGGCTAATGAAAAACTGTTTTTT
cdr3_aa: CAWISGALGANEKLFF

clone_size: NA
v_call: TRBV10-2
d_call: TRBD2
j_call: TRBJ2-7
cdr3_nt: TGCGCCAGCAGTGACGTGGCTAGCGGGAACTACGAGCAGTACTTC
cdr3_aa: CASSDVASGNYEQYF

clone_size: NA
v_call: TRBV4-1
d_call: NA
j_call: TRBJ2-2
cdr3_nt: TGCGCCAGCAGCCAAGATAGGACAGTAAACACCGGGGAGCTGTTTTTT
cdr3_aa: CASSQDRTVNTGELFF

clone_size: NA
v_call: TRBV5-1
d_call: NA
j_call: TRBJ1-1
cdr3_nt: TGCGCCACCCGGACAGATCTGAACACTGAAGCTTTCTTT
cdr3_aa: CATRTDLNTEAFF

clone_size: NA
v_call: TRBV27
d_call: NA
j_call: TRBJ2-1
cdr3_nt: TGTGCCAGCAGAACAAGCGGACTCTCCTACAATGAGCAGTTCTTC
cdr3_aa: CASRTSGLSYNEQFF